Listed below are T cell receptor beta chains from one sample, sequenced in a study of cytomegalovirus exposure and HLA in healthy donors. Only in-frame clones appear in the TCRdb table, and some are missing; sequencing was by immunoSEQ multiplex PCR. The data contain about 130,000 clones, 77% of them seen just once; the ten biggest clones take up more than 4%. Source material: PBMCs. These receptors came from a male donor in good health and CMV-seropositive. Both conserved end residues are part of each CDR3. A D gene is named only where the DNA matches it firmly. A row's size may be missing; if present it is once, few, many or a size class.

D gene,CDR3 length,V gene,clone size,J gene,CDR3 DNA,CDR3 protein
TRBD1,15,TRBV27,NA,TRBJ2-7,TGTGCCAGCAGTCCGCGGACAGGGGCTTCCTACGAGCAGTACTTC,CASSPRTGASYEQYF
NA,16,TRBV5-4,NA,TRBJ1-2,TGTGCCAGCAGCTTGACTAAAACGGCAGGGCTCTCCGGCTACACCTTC,CASSLTKTAGLSGYTF
NA,16,TRBV9,few,TRBJ1-1,TGTGCCAGCAGCGTAGAACCCGCGGGAATGAACACTGAAGCTTTCTTT,CASSVEPAGMNTEAFF
TRBD1,12,TRBV11-2,NA,TRBJ1-2,TGTGCCAGCAGCCCCGGGACAGTTGGCTACACCTTC,CASSPGTVGYTF
NA,11,TRBV7-9,NA,TRBJ1-2,TGTTCCAGCAGCGAAGCGGGAGGCTACACCTTC,CSSSEAGGYTF
TRBD2,19,TRBV5-6,NA,TRBJ2-1,TGTGCCAGCAGCCCCGGGACTAGCGGGCCATTTAGCTCCTACAATGAGCAGTTCTTC,CASSPGTSGPFSSYNEQFF
TRBD1,15,TRBV5-1,NA,TRBJ2-7,TGCGCCAGCAGCTTGGACGGGGACAGCACCTACGAGCAGTACTTC,CASSLDGDSTYEQYF
NA,14,TRBV5-1,few,TRBJ1-3,TGCGCCAGCAGCTTGGGAGGGAGCGGAAACACCATATATTTT,CASSLGGSGNTIYF
NA,14,TRBV11-2,once,TRBJ2-3,TGTGCCAGCAGCTTAGGGTCAGGGTCAAATACGCAGTATTTT,CASSLGSGSNTQYF
NA,14,TRBV28,NA,TRBJ1-1,TGTGCCAGCAGTTTGAAGGAGGGCGCGACTGAAGCTTTCTTT,CASSLKEGATEAFF
NA,11,TRBV28,NA,TRBJ1-4,TGTGCCAGCAGTCTAAAAGAAAAACTGTTTTTT,CASSLKEKLFF
NA,16,TRBV19,NA,TRBJ2-5,TGTGCCAGTAGCTTGTGGATGGGCGCGGGTCTTGAGACCCAGTACTTC,CASSLWMGAGLETQYF
TRBD1,15,TRBV5-1,NA,TRBJ2-1,TGCGCCAGCAGCTTGAGGCGGACAGGGTCCCATGAGCAGTTCTTC,CASSLRRTGSHEQFF
TRBD2,16,TRBV28,few,TRBJ2-7,TGTGCCAGCAGCGGGCCGGGGGGGTCTTTTTCTTACGAGCAGTACTTC,CASSGPGGSFSYEQYF
TRBD2,15,TRBV7-2,NA,TRBJ2-7,TGTGCCAGCAGGTCGAGCGGGGGGAGCTCCTACGAGCAGTACTTC,CASRSSGGSSYEQYF
TRBD1,15,TRBV28,few,TRBJ2-2,TGTGCCAGCAGCTCGACAGGGGGATGGACCGGGGAGCTGTTTTTT,CASSSTGGWTGELFF
NA,11,TRBV6-1,NA,TRBJ2-7,TGTGCCAGTGAGGGGGCCTACGAGCAGTACTTC,CASEGAYEQYF
NA,12,TRBV4-1,few,TRBJ2-3,TGCGCCAGCCGCATAGACACAGATACGCAGTATTTT,CASRIDTDTQYF
NA,16,TRBV27,NA,TRBJ2-3,TGTGCCAGCAGTTTAAAATTCGAGCACAGCTTAGATACGCAGTATTTT,CASSLKFEHSLDTQYF
NA,17,TRBV5-6,NA,TRBJ1-5,TGTGCCAGCAGCTTTGGACTACAGGTATCCTCCAATCAGCCCCAGCATTTT,CASSFGLQVSSNQPQHF
TRBD1,15,TRBV6-1,NA,TRBJ1-5,TGTGCCAGCAACCCGACAGGGTCCCCAGGACAGCCCCAGCATTTT,CASNPTGSPGQPQHF
TRBD1,18,TRBV6-1,NA,TRBJ2-6,TGTGCCAGCAGTGAACGCCCGGGACAGGGCTCTGGGGCCAACGGCCTGACTTTC,CASSERPGQGSGANGLTF
NA,17,TRBV27,NA,TRBJ1-3,TGTGCCAGCAGCTTATGGCCCGGCGGGATAGCTGGAAACACCATATATTTT,CASSLWPGGIAGNTIYF
TRBD1,14,TRBV2,NA,TRBJ2-7,TGTGCCAGCACGCCCGGGACAGGGCCCTACGAGCAGTACTTC,CASTPGTGPYEQYF
TRBD2,15,TRBV5-6,NA,TRBJ2-4,TGTGCCAGCAGCTTGGTGAATAGCGGGGGGGGCATTCAGTACTTC,CASSLVNSGGGIQYF
NA,15,TRBV28,NA,TRBJ1-1,TGTGCCAGCAGTTTCTTGGGGGCGCGGGACACTGAAGCTTTCTTT,CASSFLGARDTEAFF
TRBD1,14,TRBV27,NA,TRBJ1-1,TGTGCCAGCAGTCTTACAGGGGCGAACACTGAAGCTTTCTTT,CASSLTGANTEAFF
TRBD1,18,TRBV28,NA,TRBJ1-4,TGTGCCAGCAGTCTAGATACCTTTTTAGGACAGGGGAGTGAAAAACTGTTTTTT,CASSLDTFLGQGSEKLFF
NA,15,TRBV14,NA,TRBJ2-2,TGTGCCAGCAGCTCACGAACAGCGAACACCGGGGAGCTGTTTTTT,CASSSRTANTGELFF
NA,12,TRBV6-6,few,TRBJ1-1,TGTGCCAGCAGGCAAGCGAACACTGAAGCTTTCTTT,CASRQANTEAFF
TRBD1,13,TRBV27,once,TRBJ1-2,TGTGCCAGCAGTCGACAGGGGGCGCGGGGCTACACCTTC,CASSRQGARGYTF
NA,15,TRBV5-6,once,TRBJ2-3,TGTGCCAGCAGCCCCGAACAGGGGAGGACAGATACGCAGTATTTT,CASSPEQGRTDTQYF
NA,10,TRBV29-1,once,TRBJ1-1,TGCAGCGCCCGGGGGACTGAAGCTTTCTTT,CSARGTEAFF
TRBD2,17,TRBV19,once,TRBJ2-1,TGTGCCAGTAGTATCCTCTTCACTAGCGTGTCCTACAATGAGCAGTTCTTC,CASSILFTSVSYNEQFF
NA,14,TRBV7-6,once,TRBJ1-4,TGTGCCAGCAGCATTAGAAGCGGAGGCGAAAAACTGTTTTTT,CASSIRSGGEKLFF
TRBD1,17,TRBV2,NA,TRBJ2-7,TGTGCCAGCAGTGAAGCGCTTAGGGGACAGGGGCTCTACGAGCAGTACTTC,CASSEALRGQGLYEQYF
NA,14,TRBV6-6,NA,TRBJ1-5,TGTGCCAGCAGTTACTTTTCTGTCAATCAGCCCCAGCATTTT,CASSYFSVNQPQHF
TRBD1,15,TRBV13,NA,TRBJ2-7,TGTGCCAGCAGCCCATCGGGACAGGGAACCTACGAGCAGTACTTC,CASSPSGQGTYEQYF
NA,14,TRBV10-3,once,TRBJ2-5,TGTGCCATCAGTGAGTCGACAGCCCAAGAGACCCAGTACTTC,CAISESTAQETQYF
NA,13,TRBV6-1,NA,TRBJ2-7,TGTGCCAGCAGTGTGGGGGCCGGTTACGAGCAGTACTTC,CASSVGAGYEQYF
TRBD1,14,TRBV27,NA,TRBJ2-7,TGTGCCAGCAGTAGGACAGGGGCCCCCTACGAGCAGTACTTC,CASSRTGAPYEQYF
NA,16,TRBV27,NA,TRBJ2-1,TGTGCCAGCAGTCCGACAAAGTTAAGCTCCTACAATGAGCAGTTCTTC,CASSPTKLSSYNEQFF